These 27 T cell receptor beta chains were sequenced from one sample in a study of T cells in localized non-small cell lung cancer. Produced via immunoSEQ multiplex PCR; TCRdb's table is partial and in-frame only. The sample holds roughly 25,000 clones, roughly 90% seen once. The sequenced sample was peripheral blood, obtained before any cancer treatment. These receptors all stem from a woman aged 35 to 70 with stage I lung adenocarcinoma.

The chain employs TRBV5-6 and TRBJ2-7; 7 nucleotides match TRBD1. Germline CDR1 SGHDT, CDR2 YYEEEE. Germline trimming cut 4 bases from V and 0 bases from J; bases unmatched to any gene: 4. This CDR3 comprises 14 residues. CDR3 residues: CASSRQGSSYEQYF. Written as DNA, the CDR3 is TGTGCCAGCAGCAGACAGGGCTCCTCCTACGAGCAGTACTTC.

The CDR3 sequence: CASSPPGTGSYEQYF. CDR3 coding DNA: TGTGCCAGCAGCCCTCCCGGGACAGGGTCCTACGAGCAGTACTTC. The chain combines TRBV5-5 with TRBJ2-7, with TRBD1 matching over 9 bases. CDR1 is SGHKS and CDR2 is YYEKEE in the germline V gene (reference sequence). V was pared by 4 bases and J by 1 base, with 6 bases of the junction left unmatched. The length of the CDR3 is 15 residues.

This clone was recorded a few times. J is TRBJ2-1 and V is TRBV19; no reliable D call. Germline-derived CDR1 and CDR2 are LNHDA and SQIVND (reference sequence). The ends were cut back, 1 base at V and 1 base at J, with 11 bases in the middle. This CDR3 has 16 residues. CDR3 amino acids: CASSIGWGKSYNEQFF. The CDR3 DNA follows: TGTGCCAGTAGTATAGGTTGGGGTAAATCCTACAATGAGCAGTTCTTC.

The rearrangement links TRBV15 to TRBJ1-5, with TRBD1 identical over 7 bases. CDR1 and CDR2 (germline): LNHNV, YYDKDF (reference sequence). Losses at the gene ends were 4 bases for V and 7 bases for J; bases not matched to a gene: 7. The CDR3 is 14 amino acids. For the CDR3, the DNA is TGTGCCACCAGCACTCGACAGGGATCACAGCCCCAGCATTTT. It yields the protein CATSTRQGSQPQHF.

The chain is built from TRBV11-2 and TRBJ2-7, with 9 bases aligning to TRBD2. The germline V gene has CDR1 SGHAT and CDR2 FQNNGV. This CDR3 contains 14 residues. The V and J ends lost 5 bases and 3 bases, in that order; junction bases with no gene match: 5. The CDR3 DNA follows: TGTGCCAGCAGCCCACGACTAGCGGACTACGAGCAGTACTTC. This encodes CASSPRLADYEQYF.

This chain connects TRBV10-3 to TRBJ2-3, with a possible D match to TRBD1 (5 bases). Germline V CDR1 and CDR2: ENHRY, SYGVKD. V dropped 9 bases and J dropped 0 bases, with 13 bases sitting between them. The CDR3 is made up of 14 amino acids. CDR3 loop: CAITGSLSTDTQYF. CDR3 DNA: TGTGCCATTACAGGTTCCCTTAGCACAGATACGCAGTATTTT.

This sequence joins TRBV28 and TRBJ2-1; 11 nucleotides line up with TRBD2. The CDR3 runs 15 residues. Germline V lookup: CDR1 MDHEN, CDR2 SYDVKM. V was clipped by 2 bases and J by 9 bases; unmatched bases: 6. CDR3 nucleotide sequence: TGTGCCAGCAGTTTAATGGTAGCGGGAGGGCGTGAGCAGTTCTTC. Its protein is CASSLMVAGGREQFF.

The gene calls are TRBV11-2 and TRBJ2-6, with a weak D call TRBD2 (7 bases). V shed 7 bases and J shed 3 bases, with 22 bases lying between them. The CDR3 is 18 amino acids. Germline V gene lookup returns CDR1 SGHAT and CDR2 FQNNGV. The CDR3 bases are TGTGCCAGCACCTATAACCGGGGGGCCGTCCATGGGGCCAACGTCCTGACTTTC. This translates into CASTYNRGAVHGANVLTF. Drawing the rest from reference TRBV11-2 and TRBJ2-6, the complete variable domain is EAGVAQSPRYKIIEKRQSVAFWCNPISGHATLYWYQQILGQGPKLLIQFQNNGVVDDSQLPKDRFSAERLKGVDSTLKIQPAKLEDSAVYLCASTYNRGAVHGANVLTFGAGSRLTVL.

V and J are TRBV28 and TRBJ2-7; no clear D gene. Trimming stripped 6 bases from V and 2 bases from J, with 17 bases between. From germline, CDR1 is MDHEN and CDR2 SYDVKM. The CDR3 consists of 15 residues. The CDR3 DNA follows: TGTGCCAGCAGCCGACACCGGACGGGCCCCTACGAGCAGTACTTC. Encoded protein: CASSRHRTGPYEQYF.

This chain connects TRBV25-1 to TRBJ2-1; D tentatively reads TRBD1 or TRBD2 (5 bases each). Per the germline V gene, CDR1 is MGHDK and CDR2 is SYGVNS. The V end was cut by 5 bases, the J end by 0 bases, with 14 bases between. CDR3 length equals 16 residues. The DNA for the CDR3 is TGTGCCAGCAGTCGAAGAGGGGTAGGCTCCTACAATGAGCAGTTCTTC. Protein sequence: CASSRRGVGSYNEQFF.

The chain has TRBV6-1 and TRBJ2-7; 7 nucleotides line up with TRBD2. Germline CDR1 MNHNS, CDR2 SASEGT. V was clipped by 8 bases and J by 3 bases; unmatched bases: 4. The CDR3 contains 12 residues. The CDR3 nucleotides are TGTGCCAGCCGGGAGGAGGACTACGAGCAGTACTTC. As protein: CASREEDYEQYF.

The J gene is TRBJ2-5, the V gene TRBV28, with a possible D match to TRBD2 (6 bases). The CDR3 has 15 amino acids. Looked up from germline, CDR1 is MDHEN and CDR2 is SYDVKM. The V end was cut by 7 bases, the J end by 5 bases, with 20 bases between. The CDR3 DNA follows: TGTGCCAGCATAGGAGGGGAGGCCACCCGGGAGACCCAGTACTTC. Its protein product is CASIGGEATRETQYF.

This clone was seen only once. V is TRBV4-2 and J is TRBJ2-7, with 8 nucleotides matching TRBD2. V shed 3 bases, J shed 3 bases, and the junction held 10 bases outside the gene matches. CDR1 is LGHNA and CDR2 is YNFKEQ in the germline V gene. The CDR3 is 16 amino acids. The chain's CDR3 is CASSHFSSGLGYEQYF. The DNA of the CDR3 is TGTGCCAGCAGCCATTTCTCTAGCGGGTTAGGCTACGAGCAGTACTTC.

The chain employs TRBV15 and TRBJ2-1, with 8 nucleotides matching TRBD1. This CDR3 is 16 amino acids long. V dropped 0 bases and J dropped 6; count of bases not matched to a gene: 7. The germline V gene has CDR1 LNHNV and CDR2 YYDKDF (reference sequence). The CDR3 DNA sequence: TGTGCCACCAGCAGAGATGCCAGGGGGCTTAGCAATGAGCAGTTCTTC. Its translation: CATSRDARGLSNEQFF.

The V call is TRBV19, the J call TRBJ1-5; D not certain. The germline V gene has CDR1 LNHDA and CDR2 SQIVND (reference sequence). With 5 bases removed from V and 4 bases from J, the gap between germline ends came to 3 bases. This CDR3 has 11 amino acids. CDR3 loop: CASSQNQPQHF. In DNA, the CDR3 is TGTGCCAGTAGTCAAAATCAGCCCCAGCATTTT.

The chain recombines TRBV13 with TRBJ2-3; TRBD2 matches at 12 bases. The CDR3 contains 18 residues. Germline CDR1 reads PRHDT; CDR2 reads FYEKMQ (reference sequence). The trim removed 2 bases at V and 3 bases at J, leaving 9 bases unmatched. Written as DNA, the CDR3 is TGTGCCAGCAGCTTACGCGCACTAGCGGGAGGTTGGACAGATACGCAGTATTTT. This codes for CASSLRALAGGWTDTQYF.

J is TRBJ2-1 and V is TRBV19; 9 bases agree with TRBD2. Germline CDR1 is LNHDA and CDR2 is SQIVND (reference sequence). CDR3 length equals 15 residues. The junction had 5 bases not matched to a gene; V was cut back by 3 bases and J by 5 bases. As DNA, the CDR3 is TGTGCCAGTAGTATTTGGGCTAGCGGGAACAATGAGCAGTTCTTC. This translates into CASSIWASGNNEQFF.

This clone appeared once. This chain links TRBV5-1 with TRBJ2-5; D perhaps matches TRBD2 (6 bases). Germline V gene sequence: CDR1 SGHRS, CDR2 YFSETQ. V was shortened by 4 bases and J by 5 bases, with 15 bases between the two germline ends. The CDR3 length is 14 residues. The CDR3 nucleotides read TGCGCCAGCAGCCCCGGTGGCCGGGGGGAGACCCAGTACTTC. Amino acids: CASSPGGRGETQYF.

CDR3 sequence reads: CASSGCGLSNQPQHF. The CDR3 DNA sequence: TGTGCCAGCAGTGGTTGCGGGCTTAGCAATCAGCCCCAGCATTTT. The chain couples TRBV25-1 to TRBJ1-5; D gene unclear. Trimming removed 4 bases from V and 0 bases from J, with 10 bases in between. The CDR3 totals 15 residues. The V gene's germline CDR1 is MGHDK and CDR2 SYGVNS.

The V gene is TRBV6-4, the J gene TRBJ1-2; D remains ambiguous. The V and J ends lost 4 bases and 2 bases respectively, with 14 bases between them. This CDR3 is 15 amino acids long. Germline V lookup: CDR1 MRHNA, CDR2 SNTAGT. The CDR3 bases are TGTGCCAGCAGTGGGGTGAGGTTGGGGAACTATGGCTACACCTTC. Encoded protein: CASSGVRLGNYGYTF.

In DNA, the CDR3 is TGTGCCAGCAGCTTAGGGGGAGCCAGCGGGAGGGCCTACGAGCAGTACTTC. Amino acid sequence: CASSLGGASGRAYEQYF. The V call is TRBV11-2, the J call TRBJ2-7; 10 bases agree with TRBD2. This CDR3 contains 17 residues. Per germline, CDR1 SGHAT and CDR2 FQNNGV. Germline trimming cut 1 base from V and 2 bases from J; bases unmatched to any gene: 8.

This clone was counted once. This chain connects TRBV7-9 to TRBJ2-5; tentatively, D is TRBD2 (5 bases). V dropped 5 bases and J dropped 2 bases, with 12 bases sitting between them. Germline CDR1 reads SEHNR; CDR2 reads FQNEAQ (reference sequence). This CDR3 has 14 residues. In nucleotides, the CDR3 is TGTGCCAGCAGCCCCCCGAGGAGGCAAGAGACCCAGTACTTC. Residues: CASSPPRRQETQYF.

With regard to this clone: The same CDR3 also results from other DNA sequences found in this sample. The J gene is TRBJ2-1, the V gene TRBV27; D gene ambiguous. In germline, CDR1 is MNHEY, CDR2 SMNVEV (reference sequence). V was pared by 5 bases and J by 4 bases, with 9 bases between. The CDR3 sequence is 13 residues long. This CDR3 reads CASSLRPYNEQFF. DNA for the CDR3: TGTGCCAGCAGTCTGAGACCTTACAATGAGCAGTTCTTC.

The chain carries TRBV5-1 and TRBJ2-1; a possible D gene is TRBD2 (6 bases). There are 15 residues in the CDR3. The V gene lost 0 bases and the J gene lost 6 bases, with 13 bases spanning the gap. CDR1 and CDR2 from the germline V gene are SGHRS and YFSETQ. CDR3 DNA sequence: TGCGCCAGCAGCTTGGCCCAAGCGGGCCCCAATGAGCAGTTCTTC. Its translation: CASSLAQAGPNEQFF.

CDR3 nucleotides: TGTGCCAGCAGCAAACGCAGGGGGCATACGCAGTATTTT. Encoded protein: CASSKRRGHTQYF. The rearrangement joins TRBV21-1 to TRBJ2-3; the table's TRBD1 call for D was not verified on the DNA. TRBV21-1 is flagged as a pseudogene. The CDR3 runs 13 residues.

The gene calls are TRBV29-1 and TRBJ2-3, with 8 nucleotides matching TRBD1. The trim removed 8 bases at V and 3 bases at J, leaving 22 bases unmatched. This CDR3 spans 18 amino acids. In germline, CDR1 is SQVTM, CDR2 ANQGSEA. The CDR3 here is CSNRLRRGRPLLTDTQYF. The DNA of the CDR3 is TGCAGCAATAGATTACGCAGGGGGCGCCCCCTTTTAACAGATACGCAGTATTTT.

The chain links TRBV7-3 to TRBJ2-6; no firm D call. V was trimmed by 0 bases and J by 2 bases, leaving 2 bases between them. From germline, CDR1 is SGHTA and CDR2 FQGTGA. The CDR3 sequence is 14 residues long. The CDR3 reads CASSLTPGANVLTF. The CDR3 DNA reads as TGTGCCAGCAGCTTAACCCCTGGGGCCAACGTCCTGACTTTC.